A single sample is the source of the 26 T cell receptor beta chains below, sequenced in a study of blood T cell repertoires in COVID-19. TCRdb's table, derived via immunoSEQ multiplex PCR, lists solely in-frame clones and lacks some. The sample records roughly 250,000 clones, 81% being singletons. The source material was peripheral blood. The receptors originated from a woman in her sixties with active or convalescent COVID-19.

The chain has TRBV19 and TRBJ2-3; 10 bases align to TRBD2. Germline-derived CDR1 and CDR2 are LNHDA and SQIVND (reference sequence). With 1 base clipped from V and 3 bases from J, the junction kept 4 bases outside the gene matches. The CDR3 contains 16 residues. The CDR3 here is CASSIGAGGLTDTQYF. CDR3 nucleotides: TGTGCCAGTAGTATAGGAGCGGGGGGGCTGACAGATACGCAGTATTTT.

The rearrangement joins TRBV5-6 to TRBJ2-5; no firm D call. The ends were cut back, 3 bases at V and 0 bases at J, with 12 bases in the middle. CDR1 and CDR2 from the germline V gene are SGHDT and YYEEEE. This CDR3 is 15 amino acids long. This CDR3 reads CASSYRDWYQETQYF. Here the CDR3 DNA reads TGTGCCAGCAGCTACCGTGACTGGTACCAAGAGACCCAGTACTTC.

The chain recombines TRBV25-1 with TRBJ2-5; D gene ambiguous. The V end was cut by 4 bases, the J end by 4 bases, with 13 bases between. This CDR3 has 14 residues. In germline, CDR1 is MGHDK, CDR2 SYGVNS. The DNA of the CDR3 is TGTGCCAGCAGTGCTCCCCCCAGGTCAGAGACCCAGTACTTC. The encoded protein is CASSAPPRSETQYF.

V and J are TRBV27 and TRBJ2-5; 10 bases align to TRBD1. Per the germline V gene, CDR1 is MNHEY and CDR2 is SMNVEV (reference sequence). The CDR3 extends over 15 amino acids. With 3 bases clipped from V and 5 bases from J, the junction kept 6 bases outside the gene matches. The CDR3 loop is CASSFYGTGVETQYF. The CDR3 DNA follows: TGTGCCAGCAGTTTCTACGGGACAGGGGTGGAGACCCAGTACTTC.

The rearrangement joins TRBV5-6 to TRBJ2-1; tentative D call: TRBD2 (6 bases). Per germline, CDR1 SGHDT and CDR2 YYEEEE. V lost 4 bases to trimming and J lost 2 bases, with 16 bases between them. The CDR3 is 16 residues long. The CDR3 protein is CASSEHPGLTYNEQFF. As DNA, the CDR3 is TGTGCCAGCAGCGAACACCCGGGACTTACCTACAATGAGCAGTTCTTC.

This rearrangement joins TRBV15 to TRBJ2-1; 11 bases fit TRBD2. Germline-derived CDR1 and CDR2 are LNHNV and YYDKDF (reference sequence). This CDR3 is 16 amino acids long. V lost 4 bases and J lost 8; bases outside the gene matches: 10. The CDR3 sequence is CATSTGGGLAVYEQFF. CDR3 DNA sequence: TGTGCCACCAGCACAGGGGGGGGACTAGCGGTGTATGAGCAGTTCTTC.

CDR3 nucleotides: TGTGCCAGCAGTGAAGGGGCAGTTTATCAGCCCCAGCATTTT. This codes for CASSEGAVYQPQHF. The genes are TRBV6-1 and TRBJ1-5; D is unresolved. V lost 1 base, J lost 5 bases, and 9 bases lay in between. CDR3 length: 14 amino acids. The germline CDR1 and CDR2 sequences are MNHNS and SASEGT.

The chain couples TRBV6-4 to TRBJ2-1; 8 nucleotides align to TRBD1. Germline V gives CDR1 MRHNA, CDR2 SNTAGT. This CDR3 region has 14 residues. J lost 2 bases, V lost 6 bases, and 3 bases had no gene match. The CDR3 sequence: CASSLTGAYNEQFF. DNA for the CDR3: TGTGCCAGCAGCCTGACAGGGGCCTACAATGAGCAGTTCTTC.

This clone was detected once. The chain has TRBV18 and TRBJ2-1; 16 bases fit TRBD2. The germline gives CDR1 KGHSH, CDR2 LQKENI. Trimming removed 0 bases from V and 6 bases from J; junction bases left unmatched: 2. This CDR3 spans 17 amino acids. The CDR3 bases are TGTGCCAGCTCACCACCGGGACTAGCGGGGGGGATCAATGAGCAGTTCTTC. This translates into CASSPPGLAGGINEQFF.

The chain employs TRBV12-5 and TRBJ1-1; D is undetermined. CDR1 LGHNT and CDR2 FRNRAP come from the germline V gene. Trimming pared 2 bases from V and 6 bases from J, leaving 19 bases between. CDR3 length equals 16 residues. CDR3 nucleotide sequence: TGTGCTAGTGGTTTGATATACGGGCAGCGGCCCGCTGAAGCTTTCTTT. Its protein product is CASGLIYGQRPAEAFF.

The chain couples TRBV4-3 to TRBJ1-1; the match to TRBD1 covers 10 bases. The V and J ends lost 1 base and 7 bases, in that order; junction bases with no gene match: 6. This CDR3 comprises 15 residues. Germline CDR1 is LGHNA and CDR2 is YSLEER. The CDR3 DNA reads TGCGCCAGCAGCCAAGTCGGGACAGGGGCTGTTGAAGCTTTCTTT. Protein: CASSQVGTGAVEAFF.

This chain connects TRBV18 to TRBJ2-6; 7 bases line up with TRBD2. The CDR3 consists of 17 residues. Germline V gene data show CDR1 as KGHSH and CDR2 as LQKENI. V trimming: 3 bases; J trimming: 1 base; junction bases outside the gene matches: 6. CDR3 amino acids: CASSPRAGESGANVLTF. The DNA for the CDR3 is TGTGCCAGCTCACCGAGGGCGGGGGAGTCTGGGGCCAACGTCCTGACTTTC.

The chain links TRBV5-1 to TRBJ1-1, with 8 bases identical to TRBD1. There are 15 residues in the CDR3. V shed 2 bases and J 5 bases; nucleotides not matched to a gene: 8. CDR1 and CDR2 from the germline V gene are SGHRS and YFSETQ. The CDR3 nucleotides read TGCGCCAGCAGCTTCACCTCCGGGACAGGAACTGAAGCTTTCTTT. Translated, it gives CASSFTSGTGTEAFF.

V usage is TRBV11-2 and J usage is TRBJ2-1, with 12 bases aligning to TRBD2. Per the germline V gene, CDR1 is SGHAT and CDR2 is FQNNGV. The junction had 8 bases not matched to a gene; V was cut back by 4 bases and J by 1 base. CDR3 length: 18 amino acids. In DNA, the CDR3 is TGTGCCAGCAGCTCGGCCCTAGCGGGGGGGAGGTCCTACAATGAGCAGTTCTTC. Encoded protein: CASSSALAGGRSYNEQFF.

This rearrangement joins TRBV25-1 to TRBJ2-5, with 10 bases aligning to TRBD1. After removal of 1 base from V and 5 bases from J, the junction contained 7 bases not matched to a gene. This CDR3 is built from 16 residues. Germline V lookup: CDR1 MGHDK, CDR2 SYGVNS. Written as DNA, the CDR3 is TGTGCCAGCAGTGAATTCCGGGGGACAGGGGACGAGACCCAGTACTTC. It encodes CASSEFRGTGDETQYF.

The rearrangement uses TRBV6-2 or TRBV6-3 and TRBJ2-1; 7 bases map to TRBD1. Germline values: CDR1 MNHEY, CDR2 SVGEGT. After removal of 5 bases from V and 3 bases from J, the junction contained 10 bases not matched to a gene. This CDR3 has 16 amino acids. CDR3 amino acids: CASSLPGQLLYNEQFF. The CDR3, as DNA: TGTGCCAGCAGTCTTCCGGGACAGCTTCTCTACAATGAGCAGTTCTTC.

The table lists this clone with a few counts. This chain joins TRBV7-3 and TRBJ1-6, with a weak D call TRBD1 (5 bases). Trimming took 5 bases from V and 8 from J, leaving 13 bases between them. Looked up from germline, CDR1 is SGHTA and CDR2 is FQGTGA. The CDR3 is made up of 14 amino acids. CDR3 loop: CASSTQGRDSPLHF. Written as DNA, the CDR3 is TGTGCCAGCAGCACTCAGGGCCGGGATTCACCCCTCCACTTT.

This clone was seen only once. The chain links TRBV7-8 to TRBJ1-2; a possible D gene is TRBD1 (5 bases). Trimming cost V 1 base and J 1 base, with 13 bases left between them. CDR1 is SGHVS, CDR2 FQNEAQ, per germline. The CDR3 totals 16 residues. The CDR3 here is CASSLVGGVHNYGYTF. CDR3 sequence (DNA): TGTGCCAGCAGCTTAGTGGGAGGGGTCCATAACTATGGCTACACCTTC.

The chain combines TRBV7-2 with TRBJ2-7, with TRBD2 as a possible D gene (6 bases). The V gene's germline CDR1 is SGHTA and CDR2 FQGNSA. The CDR3 is 14 amino acids. V was clipped by 4 bases and J by 3 bases, with 13 bases between them. In nucleotides, the CDR3 is TGTGCCAGCAGCTCCATCCTGCGGGGCTACGAGCAGTACTTC. Its protein is CASSSILRGYEQYF.

This clone is a singleton in its sample. The chain joins TRBV28 to TRBJ1-4; the match to TRBD1 covers 7 bases. V lost 8 bases and J lost 8; bases outside the gene matches: 11. The CDR3 loop spans 14 amino acids. In germline, CDR1 is MDHEN, CDR2 SYDVKM. CDR3 nucleotide sequence: TGTGCCAGCGGAAAAACAGGGGTAGGGGAAAAACTGTTTTTT. Translating it yields CASGKTGVGEKLFF.

The rearrangement links TRBV20-1 to TRBJ2-1; 10 positions agree with TRBD2. The germline gives CDR1 DFQATT, CDR2 SNEGSKA (reference sequence). The CDR3 runs to 14 residues. The V segment lost 3 bases and the J segment 4 bases; nucleotides outside the gene matches: 3. This CDR3 is CSASRAGGYNEQFF. CDR3 sequence (DNA): TGCAGTGCTAGTAGAGCGGGGGGGTACAATGAGCAGTTCTTC.

This sequence joins TRBV6-2 or TRBV6-3 and TRBJ1-2, with D perhaps matching TRBD1 (5 bases). The V and J ends lost 2 bases and 4 bases respectively, with 17 bases between them. The CDR3 length is 16 residues. CDR1 is MNHEY, CDR2 SVGEGT, per germline. The CDR3 DNA is TGTGCCAGCAGTTACCGGGGGAAGGCAGGGTCCTATGGCTACACCTTC. Protein product: CASSYRGKAGSYGYTF.

This rearrangement joins TRBV12-3 or TRBV12-4 to TRBJ1-2; no definite D call. V was trimmed by 3 bases and J by 7 bases, leaving 12 bases between them. The CDR3 loop spans 13 amino acids. Written as DNA, the CDR3 is TGTGCCAGCAGTTTCACGAGGGAGAGTGGCTACACCTTC. This gives the protein CASSFTRESGYTF.

The chain links TRBV7-9 to TRBJ2-7, with D perhaps TRBD2 (5 bases). Germline assignment: CDR1 SEHNR and CDR2 FQNEAQ (reference sequence). Trimming took 2 bases from V and 9 from J, leaving 8 bases between them. The length of the CDR3 is 11 residues. CDR3 sequence (DNA): TGTGCCAGCAGCTTAACTGGAGGGCAGTACTTC. Translated: CASSLTGGQYF.

The rearrangement joins TRBV10-3 to TRBJ2-7; D may be TRBD1 (6 bases). V gave up 4 bases and J gave up 5 bases, with 9 bases separating them. Germline V lookup: CDR1 ENHRY, CDR2 SYGVKD. The CDR3 totals 12 residues. The CDR3 sequence is CAISVNRDEQYF. The DNA for the CDR3 is TGTGCCATCAGTGTCAACAGGGACGAGCAGTACTTC.

The genes are TRBV7-3 and TRBJ2-1; 8 bases align to TRBD2. Trimming removed 8 bases from V and 0 bases from J; junction bases left unmatched: 3. The CDR3 is 14 amino acids. Germline V lookup: CDR1 SGHTA, CDR2 FQGTGA. The CDR3 spells CASGAGGSYNEQFF. The CDR3 coding sequence is TGTGCCAGCGGGGCGGGGGGCTCCTACAATGAGCAGTTCTTC.